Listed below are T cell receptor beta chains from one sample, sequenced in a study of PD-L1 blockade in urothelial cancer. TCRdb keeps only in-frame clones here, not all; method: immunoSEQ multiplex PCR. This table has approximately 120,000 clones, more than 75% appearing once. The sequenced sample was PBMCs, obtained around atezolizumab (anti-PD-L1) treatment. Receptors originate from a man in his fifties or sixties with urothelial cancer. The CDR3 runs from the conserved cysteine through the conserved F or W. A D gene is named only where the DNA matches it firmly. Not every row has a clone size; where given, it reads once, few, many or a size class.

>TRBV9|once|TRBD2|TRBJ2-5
TGTGCCAGCAGCGTAGTCCGGTTTTTAGCGGGAGGGCCCCTACTTCCCCAGTACTTC
CASSVVRFLAGGPLLPQYF
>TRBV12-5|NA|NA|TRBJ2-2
TGTGCTAGTGGGCGTATAAACACCGGGGAGCTGTTTTTT
CASGRINTGELFF
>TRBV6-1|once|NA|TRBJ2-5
TGTGCCACCGCAGGGCTCGGGGAGACCCAGTACTTC
CATAGLGETQYF
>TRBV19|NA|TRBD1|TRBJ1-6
TGTGCCAGTAGGACAGGGGGCTCCTATAATTCACCCCTCCACTTT
CASRTGGSYNSPLHF
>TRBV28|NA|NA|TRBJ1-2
TGTGCCAGCAGTTTTCGACAGAGCCCGTATGGCTACACCTTC
CASSFRQSPYGYTF
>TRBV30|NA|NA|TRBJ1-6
TGTGCCTGCCAAAAAAGAGACTATAATTCACCCCTCCACTTT
CACQKRDYNSPLHF
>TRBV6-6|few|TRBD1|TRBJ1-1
TGTGCCAGCACCCTCGACAGGGGTGACACTGAAGCTTTCTTT
CASTLDRGDTEAFF
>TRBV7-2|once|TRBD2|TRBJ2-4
TGTGCCAGCAGCCCTCCCCGCGGGGGAGCCAAAAACATTCAGTACTTC
CASSPPRGGAKNIQYF
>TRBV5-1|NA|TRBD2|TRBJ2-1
TGCGCCAGCAGCCCCGGGACTAGCGGGGATAAGGAGCAGTTCTTC
CASSPGTSGDKEQFF
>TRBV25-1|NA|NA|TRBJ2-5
TGTGCCAGCAGTTGGGGGGGCTGGGAGACCCAGTACTTC
CASSWGGWETQYF
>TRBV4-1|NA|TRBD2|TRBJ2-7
TGCGCCAGCAGCCAGGACTCACTAGCGGGAATGGTCTACGAGCAGTACTTC
CASSQDSLAGMVYEQYF
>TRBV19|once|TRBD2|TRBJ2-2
TGTGCCAGTAGTATAGATTGGGGAGGGCCGGGCACCGGGGAGCTGTTTTTT
CASSIDWGGPGTGELFF
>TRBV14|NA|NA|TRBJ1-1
TGTGCCAGCAGTCGGGAGGGGGTCACTGAAGCTTTCTTT
CASSREGVTEAFF
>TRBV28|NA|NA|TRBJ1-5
TGTGCCAGCAGAGGCGGGACGGATAATCGACCCCAGCATTTT
CASRGGTDNRPQHF
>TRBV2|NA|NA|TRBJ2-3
TGTGCCAGCAGTGAAGAGGGAGCCAACTCCGATACGCAGTATTTT
CASSEEGANSDTQYF
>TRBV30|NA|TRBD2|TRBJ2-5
TGTGCCTGGAGTCTAGCGGGAGGTAAAGAGACCCAGTACTTC
CAWSLAGGKETQYF
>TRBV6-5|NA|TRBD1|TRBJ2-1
TGTGCCACCGCTGACAGGGGATTTCACAATGAGCAGTTCTTC
CATADRGFHNEQFF
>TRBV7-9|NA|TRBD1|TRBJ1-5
TGTGCCAGCAGCCAGGGACAGTCTAGCAATCAGCCCCAGCATTTT
CASSQGQSSNQPQHF
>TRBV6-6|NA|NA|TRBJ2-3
TGTGCCAGCAGTTACCGGGGAAGCACAGATACGCAGTATTTT
CASSYRGSTDTQYF
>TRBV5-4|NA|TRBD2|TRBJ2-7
TGTGCCAGCAGTAGCGGGAGCAGCTACTACGAGCAGTACTTC
CASSSGSSYYEQYF
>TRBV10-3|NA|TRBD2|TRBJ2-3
TGTGCCATCGCCCCCGGGACTAAACTCACAGATACGCAGTATTTT
CAIAPGTKLTDTQYF
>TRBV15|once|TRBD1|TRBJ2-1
TGTGCCACCGCGGTAGAGAAGGGACAGTACAATGAGCAGTTCTTC
CATAVEKGQYNEQFF
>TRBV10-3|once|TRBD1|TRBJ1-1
TGTGCCATCAGTGAGTCTCGGACAGGGGGCACTGAAGCTTTCTTT
CAISESRTGGTEAFF
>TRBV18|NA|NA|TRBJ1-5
TGTGCCAGCTCAGAGGGGGTACCCTCCGGGATGCAGCCCCAGCATTTT
CASSEGVPSGMQPQHF
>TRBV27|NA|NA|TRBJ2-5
TGTGCCAGCAGTTTCGGGCGGGGAACGTACCAAGAGACCCAGTACTTC
CASSFGRGTYQETQYF
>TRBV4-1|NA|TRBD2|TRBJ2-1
TGCGCCAGCCAAGAGTCTAGCGGGAGGGAACAGAAGTTCTTC
CASQESSGREQKFF
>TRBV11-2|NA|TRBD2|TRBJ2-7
TGTGCCAGCAGCTCCCCCGGGACTAGCGTTGGCGAGCAGTACTTC
CASSSPGTSVGEQYF
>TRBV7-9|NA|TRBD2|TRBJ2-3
TGTGCCAGCAGCTTAATGGGACTAGCGGGTTTATATTTT
CASSLMGLAGLYF
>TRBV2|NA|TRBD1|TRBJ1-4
TGTGCCAGCAGGCCCACAGGGGCCGGAAAACTGTTTTTT
CASRPTGAGKLFF
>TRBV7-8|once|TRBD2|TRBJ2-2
TGTGCCAGCAGCTCGATACTAGCGGGAGTGGGCACCGGGGAGCTGTTTTTT
CASSSILAGVGTGELFF
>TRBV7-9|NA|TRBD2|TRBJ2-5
TGTGCCAGCAGCTTACGGAGCGGGGACCCTGAAGAGACCCAGTACTTC
CASSLRSGDPEETQYF
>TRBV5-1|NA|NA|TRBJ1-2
TGCGCCAGCAGCTTGGTTGGGGGCACTAACTATGGCTACACCTTC
CASSLVGGTNYGYTF
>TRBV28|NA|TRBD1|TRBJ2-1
TGTGCCAGCAGTTTAGGGACAGGGGGTTACAATGAGCAGTTCTTC
CASSLGTGGYNEQFF